Sequencing of this T cell receptor (beta chain) was carried out in a study of vaccination effects on CD4 cells after COVID-19. Points from the study as a whole: Cross-reaction with common cold coronaviruses was seen in only 1 of 255 vaccine-induced clones from healthy vaccinees. By a late point after vaccination, infection- and vaccine-induced clones had shrunk markedly through clonal contraction.

The sample holds a few counts of this clone. Its antigen is not identified. This table comes from immunoSEQ multiplex PCR, and its TCRdb copy is limited to in-frame clones, with some not included. This table has approximately 74,000 clones, around 79% appearing once. Sequencing followed a ViraFEST assay step that expanded antigen-specific CD4+ T cells with viral peptide pools. Scientists isolated CD4+ T cells after a roughly 10-day culture period ended. Vaccinated recipients, who were negative for nucleocapsid antibodies, had no history of SARS-CoV-2 infection. With 8.5 to 10 ug/ml peptides and about 9.5 IU/ml IL-2, a few million PBMC per well were cultured. Cultures got half-medium changes with IL-2 on days 3 and 7. CDR1 is SGHVS, CDR2 FQNEAQ, per germline. The CDR3 runs to 15 residues. The V and J ends lost 5 bases and 3 bases respectively, with 14 bases between them.

This chain connects TRBV7-8 to TRBJ2-1; D possibly corresponds to TRBD2 (6 bases). The source was CD4+ T cells from PBMCs cultured with HCoV-NL63 spike peptides, collected before COVID-19 vaccination. The origin of this receptor is a human donor who received a COVID-19 vaccine. CDR3 DNA sequence: TGTGCCAGCAGCCGGATAGCGGACCTCTACAATGAGCAGTTCTTC. It yields the protein CASSRIADLYNEQFF. The complete variable domain, with remaining parts taken from reference TRBV7-8 and TRBJ2-1, reads GAGVSQSPRYKVAKRGQDVALRCDPISGHVSLFWYQQALGQGPEFLTYFQNEAQLDKSGLPSDRFFAERPEGSVSTLKIQRTQQEDSAVYLCASSRIADLYNEQFFGPGTRLTVL.